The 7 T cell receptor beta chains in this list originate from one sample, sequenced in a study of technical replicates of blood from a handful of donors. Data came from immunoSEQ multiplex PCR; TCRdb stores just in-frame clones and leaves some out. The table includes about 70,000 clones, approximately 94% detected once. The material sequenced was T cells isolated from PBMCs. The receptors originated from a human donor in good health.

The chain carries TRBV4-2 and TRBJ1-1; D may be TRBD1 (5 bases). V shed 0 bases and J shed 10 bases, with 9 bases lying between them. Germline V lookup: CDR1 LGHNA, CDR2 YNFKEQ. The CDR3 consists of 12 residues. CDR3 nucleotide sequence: TGTGCCAGCAGCCAAGATGGCAGGGTAGCTTTCTTT. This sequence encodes CASSQDGRVAFF.

The CDR3 DNA sequence: TGCAGCGTTTTTCGGTGGAGGAACACTGAAGCTTTCTTT. Its protein product is CSVFRWRNTEAFF. This sequence joins TRBV29-1 and TRBJ1-1, with D unresolved. The CDR3 has 13 residues. The V end lost 5 bases, the J end lost 1 base, and 11 bases lay between the germline ends. CDR1 is SQVTM and CDR2 is ANQGSEA in the germline V gene. The full variable domain, with the rest looked up from reference TRBV29-1 and TRBJ1-1, is SAVISQKPSRDICQRGTSLTIQCQVDSQVTMMFWYRQQPGQSLTLIATANQGSEATYESGFVIDKFPISRPNLTFSTLTVSNMSPEDSSIYLCSVFRWRNTEAFFGQGTRLTVV.

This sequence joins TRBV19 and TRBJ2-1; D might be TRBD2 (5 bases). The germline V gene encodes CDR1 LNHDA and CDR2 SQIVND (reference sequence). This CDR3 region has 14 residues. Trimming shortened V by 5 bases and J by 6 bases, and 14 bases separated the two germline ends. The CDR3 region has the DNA TGTGCCAGTAGTGGTACTAGAATCTCCAATGAGCAGTTCTTC. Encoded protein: CASSGTRISNEQFF.

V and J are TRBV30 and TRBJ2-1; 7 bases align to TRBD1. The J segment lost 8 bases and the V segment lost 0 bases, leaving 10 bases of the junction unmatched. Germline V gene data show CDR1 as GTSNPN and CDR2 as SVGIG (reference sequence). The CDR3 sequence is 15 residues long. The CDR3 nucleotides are TGTGCCTGGAGTGTGGGCAGGGGGACGCCCGATGAGCAGTTCTTC. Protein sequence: CAWSVGRGTPDEQFF.

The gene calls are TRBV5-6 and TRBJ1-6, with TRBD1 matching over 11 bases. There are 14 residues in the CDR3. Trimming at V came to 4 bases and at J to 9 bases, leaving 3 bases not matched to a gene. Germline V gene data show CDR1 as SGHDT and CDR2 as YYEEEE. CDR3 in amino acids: CASSRTGGGSPLHF. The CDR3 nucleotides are TGTGCCAGCAGCCGGACAGGGGGCGGTTCACCCCTCCACTTT. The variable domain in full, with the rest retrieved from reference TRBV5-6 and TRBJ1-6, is DAGVTQSPTHLIKTRGQQVTLRCSPKSGHDTVSWYQQALGQGPQFIFQYYEEEERQRGNFPDRFSGHQFPNYSSELNVNALLLGDSALYLCASSRTGGGSPLHFGNGTRLTVT.

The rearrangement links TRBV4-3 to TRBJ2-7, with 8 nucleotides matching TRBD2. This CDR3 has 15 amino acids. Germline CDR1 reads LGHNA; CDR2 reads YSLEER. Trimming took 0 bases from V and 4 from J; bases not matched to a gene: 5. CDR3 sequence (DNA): TGCGCCAGCAGCCAAGAAATTAGCGGGATATACGAGCAGTACTTC. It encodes CASSQEISGIYEQYF.

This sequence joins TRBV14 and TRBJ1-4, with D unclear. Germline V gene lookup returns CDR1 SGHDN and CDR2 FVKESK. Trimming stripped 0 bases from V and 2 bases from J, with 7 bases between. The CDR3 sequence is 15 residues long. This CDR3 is CASSQEYATNEKLFF. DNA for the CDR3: TGTGCCAGCAGCCAAGAATACGCGACTAATGAAAAACTGTTTTTT.